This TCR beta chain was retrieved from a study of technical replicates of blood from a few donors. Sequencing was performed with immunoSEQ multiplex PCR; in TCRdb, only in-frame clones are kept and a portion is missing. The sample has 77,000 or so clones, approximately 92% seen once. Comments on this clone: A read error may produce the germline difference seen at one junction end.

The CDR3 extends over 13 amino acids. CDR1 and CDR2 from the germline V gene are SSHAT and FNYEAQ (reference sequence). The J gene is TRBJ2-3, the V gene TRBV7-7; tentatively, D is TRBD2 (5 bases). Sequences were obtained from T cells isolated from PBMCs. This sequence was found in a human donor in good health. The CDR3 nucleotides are TGTGCTAGCAGCCCGCGGGGCACAGATACGCAGTATTTT. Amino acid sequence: CASSPRGTDTQYF.